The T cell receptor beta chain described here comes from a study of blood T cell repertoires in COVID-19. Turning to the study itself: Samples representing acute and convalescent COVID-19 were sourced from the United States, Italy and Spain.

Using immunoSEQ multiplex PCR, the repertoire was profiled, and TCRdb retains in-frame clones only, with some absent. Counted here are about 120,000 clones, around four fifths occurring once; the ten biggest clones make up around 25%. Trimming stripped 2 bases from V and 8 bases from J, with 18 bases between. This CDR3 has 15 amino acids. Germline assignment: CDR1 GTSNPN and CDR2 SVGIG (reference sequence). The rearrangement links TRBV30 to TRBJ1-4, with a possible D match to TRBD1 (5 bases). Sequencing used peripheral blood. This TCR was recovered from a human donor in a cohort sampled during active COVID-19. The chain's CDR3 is CAWSPLHPGGEKLFF. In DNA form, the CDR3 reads TGTGCCTGGAGTCCCCTTCACCCGGGGGGGGAAAAACTGTTTTTT. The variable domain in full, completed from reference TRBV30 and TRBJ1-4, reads SQTIHQWPATLVQPVGSPLSLECTVEGTSNPNLYWYRQAAGRGLQLLFYSVGIGQISSEVPQNLSASRPQDRQFILSSKKLLLSDSGFYLCAWSPLHPGGEKLFFGSGTQLSVL.